Listed below are T cell receptor beta chains from one sample, sequenced in a study of blood T cell repertoires in COVID-19. Measured with immunoSEQ multiplex PCR; TCRdb has only the in-frame clones, and not every one. The table lists 250,000 to 350,000 clones, roughly 88% of them singletons. The sequencing sample was made of PBMCs or T cells enriched from blood (not recorded which). These receptor sequences come from a young woman who had recovered from COVID-19. Both conserved end residues are part of each CDR3. The D gene is left open where the match is weak. Where a row states a size, it is once, few, many or the class of an expanded clone; other rows omit it.

clone_size: NA; v_call: TRBV9; d_call: NA; j_call: TRBJ1-1; cdr3_aa: CASSVDGGATEAFF; cdr3_nt: TGTGCCAGCAGCGTAGATGGGGGGGCTACTGAAGCTTTCTTT
clone_size: NA; v_call: TRBV28; d_call: TRBD2; j_call: TRBJ2-1; cdr3_aa: CASSLGLAGNNEQFF; cdr3_nt: TGTGCCAGCAGTTTAGGACTAGCGGGGAACAATGAGCAGTTCTTC
clone_size: NA; v_call: TRBV25-1; d_call: NA; j_call: TRBJ2-7; cdr3_aa: CASSEVSFSSYEQYF; cdr3_nt: TGTGCCAGCAGTGAAGTGTCGTTCAGCTCCTACGAGCAGTACTTC
clone_size: NA; v_call: TRBV10-3; d_call: NA; j_call: TRBJ1-2; cdr3_aa: CATRALQGSSRGYTF; cdr3_nt: TGTGCTACTCGGGCCTTACAGGGTTCATCGAGGGGCTACACCTTC
clone_size: NA; v_call: TRBV7-8; d_call: NA; j_call: TRBJ1-4; cdr3_aa: CASSLTGGEKLFF; cdr3_nt: TGTGCCAGCAGCTTAACTGGGGGCGAAAAACTGTTTTTT
clone_size: NA; v_call: TRBV2; d_call: NA; j_call: TRBJ1-4; cdr3_aa: CASSAGGGTYEKLFF; cdr3_nt: TGTGCCAGCAGTGCTGGGGGGGGGACCTACGAAAAACTGTTTTTT
clone_size: NA; v_call: TRBV28; d_call: TRBD2; j_call: TRBJ2-1; cdr3_aa: CASAQRGGYFREQFF; cdr3_nt: TGTGCCAGCGCTCAGCGGGGGGGGTATTTTCGTGAGCAGTTCTTC
clone_size: NA; v_call: TRBV25-1; d_call: NA; j_call: TRBJ2-3; cdr3_aa: CASSRGSTDTQYF; cdr3_nt: TGTGCCAGCAGTCGGGGGTCCACAGATACGCAGTATTTT
clone_size: NA; v_call: TRBV11-2; d_call: NA; j_call: TRBJ1-4; cdr3_aa: CASSLRSRGGILNEKLFF; cdr3_nt: TGTGCCAGCAGCTTAAGGTCTAGGGGGGGAATACTAAATGAAAAACTGTTTTTT
clone_size: NA; v_call: TRBV18; d_call: NA; j_call: TRBJ1-4; cdr3_aa: CASSPPIAANTNEKLFF; cdr3_nt: TGTGCCAGCTCACCACCGATCGCGGCTAACACTAATGAAAAACTGTTTTTT
clone_size: once; v_call: TRBV10-3; d_call: TRBD1; j_call: TRBJ2-3; cdr3_aa: CAITLGTGVRDTQYF; cdr3_nt: TGTGCCATCACCCTAGGGACAGGGGTCCGAGATACGCAGTATTTT
clone_size: NA; v_call: TRBV25-1; d_call: TRBD2; j_call: TRBJ2-2; cdr3_aa: CASSLGRGALTGELFF; cdr3_nt: TGTGCCAGCAGTCTTGGGAGGGGAGCGCTAACCGGGGAGCTGTTTTTT
clone_size: NA; v_call: TRBV7-9; d_call: TRBD1; j_call: TRBJ1-1; cdr3_aa: CASSLARQGAYTEAFF; cdr3_nt: TGTGCCAGCAGCTTAGCCCGACAGGGGGCGTACACTGAAGCTTTCTTT
clone_size: NA; v_call: TRBV25-1; d_call: NA; j_call: TRBJ1-6; cdr3_aa: CASSEDRYNSPLHF; cdr3_nt: TGTGCCAGCAGTGAGGACAGATATAATTCACCCCTCCACTTT
clone_size: NA; v_call: TRBV13; d_call: NA; j_call: TRBJ2-7; cdr3_aa: CASSFNRDPYEQYF; cdr3_nt: TGTGCCAGCAGCTTCAACAGGGATCCCTACGAGCAGTACTTC
clone_size: NA; v_call: TRBV4-1; d_call: TRBD1; j_call: TRBJ2-7; cdr3_aa: CASSHGGQGNIYEQYF; cdr3_nt: TGCGCCAGCAGCCATGGGGGACAGGGGAATATCTACGAGCAGTACTTC
clone_size: NA; v_call: TRBV5-1; d_call: TRBD1; j_call: TRBJ2-5; cdr3_aa: CASSSGQGETQYF; cdr3_nt: TGCGCCAGCAGCTCAGGACAGGGGGAGACCCAGTACTTC
clone_size: NA; v_call: TRBV6-5; d_call: NA; j_call: TRBJ1-2; cdr3_aa: CASTSGQKGYTF; cdr3_nt: TGTGCCAGCACCTCCGGACAGAAAGGCTACACCTTC
clone_size: few; v_call: TRBV6-1; d_call: NA; j_call: TRBJ2-7; cdr3_aa: CASSQGNSYEQYF; cdr3_nt: TGTGCCAGCAGTCAGGGCAACTCCTACGAGCAGTACTTC
clone_size: NA; v_call: TRBV5-5; d_call: TRBD1; j_call: TRBJ2-3; cdr3_aa: CASSEGQPSTDTQYF; cdr3_nt: TGTGCCAGCAGCGAGGGACAGCCCAGCACAGATACGCAGTATTTT
clone_size: NA; v_call: TRBV28; d_call: NA; j_call: TRBJ2-3; cdr3_aa: CASSLFGGSLRTDTQYF; cdr3_nt: TGTGCCAGCAGTTTATTCGGAGGGAGTCTCCGCACAGATACGCAGTATTTT
clone_size: NA; v_call: TRBV5-1; d_call: NA; j_call: TRBJ1-4; cdr3_aa: CASSLVPGANEKLFF; cdr3_nt: TGCGCCAGCAGCTTGGTCCCAGGGGCTAATGAAAAACTGTTTTTT
clone_size: NA; v_call: TRBV9; d_call: NA; j_call: TRBJ1-1; cdr3_aa: CASSPPLGTFMNTEAFF; cdr3_nt: TGTGCCAGCAGCCCTCCACTTGGGACATTCATGAACACTGAAGCTTTCTTT
clone_size: NA; v_call: TRBV18; d_call: TRBD1; j_call: TRBJ1-1; cdr3_aa: CASSPGQAMNTEAFF; cdr3_nt: TGTGCCAGCTCACCAGGACAGGCGATGAACACTGAAGCTTTCTTT
clone_size: NA; v_call: TRBV6-1; d_call: NA; j_call: TRBJ1-4; cdr3_aa: CASSGLGEVVEEKLFF; cdr3_nt: TGTGCCAGCAGTGGTTTAGGGGAGGTAGTAGAGGAAAAACTGTTTTTT
clone_size: NA; v_call: TRBV12-5; d_call: TRBD2; j_call: TRBJ2-3; cdr3_aa: CASGLRLAGSTDTQYF; cdr3_nt: TGTGCTAGTGGTTTGCGACTAGCGGGCTCCACAGATACGCAGTATTTT
clone_size: NA; v_call: TRBV12-5; d_call: TRBD1; j_call: TRBJ1-1; cdr3_aa: CASGRTQGAVTEAFF; cdr3_nt: TGTGCTAGTGGTCGAACACAGGGGGCTGTCACTGAAGCTTTCTTT
clone_size: NA; v_call: TRBV10-3; d_call: TRBD2; j_call: TRBJ2-1; cdr3_aa: CAIRLAGGSEQFF; cdr3_nt: TGTGCCATCCGACTAGCGGGGGGTTCTGAGCAGTTCTTC
clone_size: NA; v_call: TRBV10-3; d_call: NA; j_call: TRBJ1-5; cdr3_aa: CAIRPTANQPQHF; cdr3_nt: TGTGCCATCAGACCCACAGCAAATCAGCCCCAGCATTTT
clone_size: NA; v_call: TRBV6-4; d_call: NA; j_call: TRBJ2-3; cdr3_aa: CASSLAPSTDTQYF; cdr3_nt: TGTGCCAGCAGTTTGGCCCCTAGCACAGATACGCAGTATTTT
clone_size: NA; v_call: TRBV19; d_call: TRBD1; j_call: TRBJ1-1; cdr3_aa: CASSPWTGMNTEAFF; cdr3_nt: TGTGCCAGTAGTCCCTGGACAGGGATGAACACTGAAGCTTTCTTT
clone_size: NA; v_call: TRBV7-8; d_call: NA; j_call: TRBJ1-4; cdr3_aa: CASSIFGAASTNEKLFF; cdr3_nt: TGTGCCAGCAGCATATTTGGGGCGGCGTCAACTAATGAAAAACTGTTTTTT
clone_size: NA; v_call: TRBV19; d_call: NA; j_call: TRBJ1-2; cdr3_aa: CASSTHRAGYTF; cdr3_nt: TGTGCCAGTAGTACCCACAGGGCTGGCTACACCTTC
clone_size: NA; v_call: TRBV7-9; d_call: TRBD1; j_call: TRBJ1-5; cdr3_aa: CASLGAGGPPQHF; cdr3_nt: TGTGCCTCCCTGGGGGCAGGGGGCCCGCCCCAGCATTTT
clone_size: NA; v_call: TRBV18; d_call: TRBD1; j_call: TRBJ2-7; cdr3_aa: CASSPNRDSLYEQYF; cdr3_nt: TGTGCCAGCTCACCAAACCGGGACAGCCTCTACGAGCAGTACTTC
clone_size: NA; v_call: TRBV13; d_call: TRBD1; j_call: TRBJ1-6; cdr3_aa: CASSLVDREVRDSPLHF; cdr3_nt: TGTGCCAGCAGCTTAGTTGACAGGGAGGTTCGGGATTCACCCCTCCACTTT
clone_size: NA; v_call: TRBV10-3; d_call: TRBD2; j_call: TRBJ2-3; cdr3_aa: CAISQTGTSGSVSTDTQYF; cdr3_nt: TGTGCCATCAGTCAAACCGGGACTAGCGGGAGTGTAAGCACAGATACGCAGTATTTT
clone_size: NA; v_call: TRBV6-5; d_call: NA; j_call: TRBJ2-3; cdr3_aa: CASSSSSQGPTDTQYF; cdr3_nt: TGTGCCAGCAGTTCAAGCTCCCAGGGGCCCACAGATACGCAGTATTTT
clone_size: NA; v_call: TRBV11-3; d_call: TRBD2; j_call: TRBJ2-3; cdr3_aa: CASSLVGPGRGADTQYF; cdr3_nt: TGTGCCAGCAGCTTAGTTGGCCCCGGGAGGGGCGCAGATACGCAGTATTTT
clone_size: NA; v_call: TRBV19; d_call: TRBD1; j_call: TRBJ1-5; cdr3_aa: CASSGQGIGNQPQHF; cdr3_nt: TGTGCCAGTAGCGGACAGGGGATCGGGAATCAGCCCCAGCATTTT
clone_size: NA; v_call: TRBV6-1; d_call: NA; j_call: TRBJ2-7; cdr3_aa: CASSEAPGVSYEQYF; cdr3_nt: TGTGCCAGCAGTGAAGCGCCAGGGGTCTCCTACGAGCAGTACTTC
clone_size: NA; v_call: TRBV27; d_call: NA; j_call: TRBJ1-1; cdr3_aa: CASSLETTAAPLAFF; cdr3_nt: TGTGCCAGCAGTTTAGAAACGACAGCAGCCCCTCTAGCTTTCTTT
clone_size: NA; v_call: TRBV30; d_call: TRBD1; j_call: TRBJ1-1; cdr3_aa: CAWSEPGQGNTEAFF; cdr3_nt: TGTGCCTGGAGTGAGCCGGGACAGGGGAACACTGAAGCTTTCTTT
clone_size: NA; v_call: TRBV11-2; d_call: NA; j_call: TRBJ2-7; cdr3_aa: CASSLVRYGASEQYF; cdr3_nt: TGTGCCAGCAGCTTAGTAAGGTATGGGGCCTCCGAGCAGTACTTC
clone_size: NA; v_call: TRBV19; d_call: TRBD1; j_call: TRBJ2-7; cdr3_aa: CASSPHRGRRLSSFYEQYF; cdr3_nt: TGTGCCAGTAGCCCTCACAGGGGGCGCAGACTTAGTAGTTTCTACGAGCAGTACTTC
clone_size: NA; v_call: TRBV28; d_call: NA; j_call: TRBJ1-5; cdr3_aa: CASSTQGQPQHF; cdr3_nt: TGTGCCAGCAGTACCCAGGGTCAGCCCCAGCATTTT
clone_size: NA; v_call: TRBV12-3/TRBV12-4; d_call: NA; j_call: TRBJ2-7; cdr3_aa: CASRETGTYEQYF; cdr3_nt: TGTGCCAGCAGGGAGACCGGGACCTACGAGCAGTACTTC
clone_size: NA; v_call: TRBV7-9; d_call: TRBD1; j_call: TRBJ1-2; cdr3_aa: CASSQGTGANYGYTF; cdr3_nt: TGTGCCAGCAGCCAAGGGACAGGGGCCAACTATGGCTACACCTTC
clone_size: NA; v_call: TRBV28; d_call: NA; j_call: TRBJ2-7; cdr3_aa: CASSITGTPYEQYF; cdr3_nt: TGTGCCAGCAGTATAACCGGGACACCTTACGAGCAGTACTTC